This TCR beta chain comes out of a study of cytomegalovirus exposure and HLA in healthy donors. CDR1 and CDR2 from the germline V gene are SNHLY and FYNNEI. The CDR3 runs 14 residues. The V end was cut by 3 bases, the J end by 10 bases, with 15 bases between. This PCR relied on a set of 60 Vbeta primers and 13 Jbeta primers. The repertoire was sequenced with immunoSEQ multiplex PCR; TCRdb's copy has only in-frame clones and lacks some. The table has about 160,000 clones, around 80% seen once; the top ten hold approximately 7%. This receptor was identified in a woman aged 25 to 39 in good health and CMV-seropositive. The chain is built from TRBV2 and TRBJ1-4; TRBD1 is a possible D gene (6 bases). Sequencing used PBMCs. CDR3 in amino acids: CASSDVAARGKLFF. Here the CDR3 DNA reads TGTGCCAGCAGTGATGTGGCAGCCAGGGGAAAACTGTTTTTT.